The rows below give T cell receptor beta chains drawn from one sample of a study of human versus mouse CDR3 diversity and MHC coevolution. The repertoire was sequenced with immunoSEQ multiplex PCR; TCRdb's copy has only in-frame clones and lacks some. The sample records roughly 86,000 clones, over 85% being singletons. Sequenced sample: naive CD4+ T cells from blood. These receptor sequences come from a person between 25 and 69 years old in good health. CDR3s include the opening cysteine and the closing phenylalanine or tryptophan. D genes are given only for firm matches. Clone size appears in some rows only: once, few, many, or a class for an expanded clone.

cdr3_nt: TGTGCCAGCAGTGCACTAGCGGGAGGGCTGGGTGAGCAGTTCTTC; cdr3_aa: CASSALAGGLGEQFF; clone_size: .; j_call: TRBJ2-1; d_call: TRBD2; v_call: TRBV6-1
cdr3_nt: TGCGCCAGCAGCCTTTTGGGGGCGCGGGAGCAGTTCTTC; cdr3_aa: CASSLLGAREQFF; clone_size: few; j_call: TRBJ2-1; d_call: .; v_call: TRBV4-3
cdr3_nt: TGTGCCAGCTCACCCGTGCAGGGGGCTACCGGGGAGCTGTTTTTT; cdr3_aa: CASSPVQGATGELFF; clone_size: .; j_call: TRBJ2-2; d_call: TRBD1; v_call: TRBV18
cdr3_nt: TGTGCCAGCAGTTTATACGGGACAGGTGCCTACGAGCAGTACTTC; cdr3_aa: CASSLYGTGAYEQYF; clone_size: .; j_call: TRBJ2-7; d_call: TRBD1; v_call: TRBV27
cdr3_nt: TGTGCCAGCAGCTTAGACGTTCGGGGGGATACGCAGTATTTT; cdr3_aa: CASSLDVRGDTQYF; clone_size: once; j_call: TRBJ2-3; d_call: .; v_call: TRBV7-2
cdr3_nt: TGTGCCAGCAGGAGACAGGGAACAGATACGCAGTATTTT; cdr3_aa: CASRRQGTDTQYF; clone_size: .; j_call: TRBJ2-3; d_call: TRBD1; v_call: TRBV6-5
cdr3_nt: TGTGCCAGCAGCGCGATTTTAGCGGGGGGGCATGAGACCCAGTACTTC; cdr3_aa: CASSAILAGGHETQYF; clone_size: .; j_call: TRBJ2-5; d_call: TRBD2; v_call: TRBV9
cdr3_nt: TGTGCCAGCAGTTACTTAGGGACAGGGGGCTACACCTTC; cdr3_aa: CASSYLGTGGYTF; clone_size: .; j_call: TRBJ1-2; d_call: TRBD1; v_call: TRBV6-5
cdr3_nt: TGTGCCAGCACTAGGACACCAAATAATTCACCCCTCCACTTT; cdr3_aa: CASTRTPNNSPLHF; clone_size: .; j_call: TRBJ1-6; d_call: .; v_call: TRBV6-1
cdr3_nt: TGTGCCAGTAGTATCGACAGGGGACAAGAGACCCAGTACTTC; cdr3_aa: CASSIDRGQETQYF; clone_size: .; j_call: TRBJ2-5; d_call: TRBD1; v_call: TRBV19
cdr3_nt: TGTGCCAGCAGCTCAGGGGCATCGTCGGACAATGAGCAGTTCTTC; cdr3_aa: CASSSGASSDNEQFF; clone_size: .; j_call: TRBJ2-1; d_call: .; v_call: TRBV7-3
cdr3_nt: TGTGCCAGCAGCGCCTCGGGACAGGGCTACAATGAGCAGTTCTTC; cdr3_aa: CASSASGQGYNEQFF; clone_size: .; j_call: TRBJ2-1; d_call: TRBD1; v_call: TRBV7-2
cdr3_nt: TGTGCCAGCAGTTACTCCGACTCTAGCTCCTACGAGCAGTACTTC; cdr3_aa: CASSYSDSSSYEQYF; clone_size: .; j_call: TRBJ2-7; d_call: .; v_call: TRBV6-5